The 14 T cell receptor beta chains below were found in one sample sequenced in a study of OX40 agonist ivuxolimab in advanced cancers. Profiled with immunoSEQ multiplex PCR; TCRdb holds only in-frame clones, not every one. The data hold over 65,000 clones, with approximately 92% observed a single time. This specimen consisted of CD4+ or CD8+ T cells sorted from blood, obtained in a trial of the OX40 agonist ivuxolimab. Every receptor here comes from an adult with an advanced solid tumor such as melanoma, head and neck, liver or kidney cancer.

In nucleotides, the CDR3 is TGTGCCAGCAGTGACCCCGGAGGCCCGAACACTGAAGCTTTCTTT. Its translation: CASSDPGGPNTEAFF. This sequence joins TRBV25-1 and TRBJ1-1; D gene ambiguous. The germline V and J ends were trimmed by 3 bases and 1 base, with 12 bases remaining between them. The CDR3 contains 15 residues. Germline CDR1 reads MGHDK; CDR2 reads SYGVNS.

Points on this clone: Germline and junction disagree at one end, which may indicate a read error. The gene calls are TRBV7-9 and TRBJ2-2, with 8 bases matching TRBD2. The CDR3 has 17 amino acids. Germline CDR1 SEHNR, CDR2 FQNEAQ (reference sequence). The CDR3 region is CASSRTRLAPKTGELFF. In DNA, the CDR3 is TGTGCCAGCAGCCGGACCCGACTAGCGCCGAAAACCGGGGAGCTGTTTTTT. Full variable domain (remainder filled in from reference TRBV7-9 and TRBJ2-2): DTGVSQNPRHKITKRGQNVTFRCDPISEHNRLYWYRQTLGQGPEFLTYFQNEAQLEKSRLLSDRFSAERPKGSFSTLEIQRTEQGDSAMYLCASSRTRLAPKTGELFFGEGSRLTVL.

The DNA for the CDR3 is TGTGCCAGCTCCCGCGGACTAGCGGGCACCTACGAGCAGTACTTC. Translation gives CASSRGLAGTYEQYF. The chain combines TRBV18 with TRBJ2-7; TRBD2 aligns across 11 bases. V was pared by 6 bases and J by 2 bases, with 6 bases of the junction left unmatched. This CDR3 comprises 15 residues. The germline gives CDR1 KGHSH, CDR2 LQKENI.

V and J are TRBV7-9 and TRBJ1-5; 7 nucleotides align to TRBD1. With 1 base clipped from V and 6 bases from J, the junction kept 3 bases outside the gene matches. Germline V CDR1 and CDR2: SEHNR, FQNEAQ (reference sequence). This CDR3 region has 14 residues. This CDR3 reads CASSLEGGSQPQHF. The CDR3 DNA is TGTGCCAGCAGCTTAGAAGGGGGCTCTCAGCCCCAGCATTTT.

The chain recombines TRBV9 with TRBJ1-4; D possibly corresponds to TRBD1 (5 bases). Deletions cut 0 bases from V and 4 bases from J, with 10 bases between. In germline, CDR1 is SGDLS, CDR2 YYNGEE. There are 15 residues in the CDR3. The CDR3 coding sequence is TGTGCCAGCAGCGTAGAGGGACTTGTTAATGAAAAACTGTTTTTT. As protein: CASSVEGLVNEKLFF. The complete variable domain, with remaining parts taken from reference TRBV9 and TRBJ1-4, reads DSGVTQTPKHLITATGQRVTLRCSPRSGDLSVYWYQQSLDQGLQFLIQYYNGEERAKGNILERFSAQQFPDLHSELNLSSLELGDSALYFCASSVEGLVNEKLFFGSGTQLSVL.

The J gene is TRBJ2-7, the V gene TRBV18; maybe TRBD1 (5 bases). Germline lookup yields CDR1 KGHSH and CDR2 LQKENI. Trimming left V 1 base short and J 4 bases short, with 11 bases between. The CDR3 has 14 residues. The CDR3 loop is CASSPQGREYEQYF. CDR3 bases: TGTGCCAGCTCACCACAGGGCAGGGAATACGAGCAGTACTTC.

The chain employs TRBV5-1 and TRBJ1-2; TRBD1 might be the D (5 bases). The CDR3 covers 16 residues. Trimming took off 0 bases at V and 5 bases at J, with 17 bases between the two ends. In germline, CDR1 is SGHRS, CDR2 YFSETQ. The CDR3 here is CASSLEGPGLRYGYTF. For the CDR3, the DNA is TGCGCCAGCAGCTTGGAAGGGCCAGGGCTACGTTATGGCTACACCTTC.

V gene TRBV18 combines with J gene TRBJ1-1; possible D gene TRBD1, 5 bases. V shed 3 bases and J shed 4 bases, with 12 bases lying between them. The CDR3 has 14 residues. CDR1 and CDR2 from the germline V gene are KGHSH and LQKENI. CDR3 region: CASSPSGYPTEAFF. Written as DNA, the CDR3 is TGTGCCAGCTCACCGTCAGGGTATCCCACTGAAGCTTTCTTT.

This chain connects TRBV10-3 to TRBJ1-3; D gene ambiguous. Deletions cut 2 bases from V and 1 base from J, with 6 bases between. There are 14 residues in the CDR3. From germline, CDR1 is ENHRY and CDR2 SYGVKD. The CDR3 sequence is CAISETASGNTIYF. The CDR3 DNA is TGTGCCATCAGTGAGACAGCGTCTGGAAACACCATATATTTT.

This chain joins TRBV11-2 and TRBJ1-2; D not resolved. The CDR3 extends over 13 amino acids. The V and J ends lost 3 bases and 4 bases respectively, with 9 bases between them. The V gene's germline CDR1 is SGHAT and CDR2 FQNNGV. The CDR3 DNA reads TGTGCCAGCAGCTTGAGCCTATCCTATGGCTACACCTTC. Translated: CASSLSLSYGYTF.

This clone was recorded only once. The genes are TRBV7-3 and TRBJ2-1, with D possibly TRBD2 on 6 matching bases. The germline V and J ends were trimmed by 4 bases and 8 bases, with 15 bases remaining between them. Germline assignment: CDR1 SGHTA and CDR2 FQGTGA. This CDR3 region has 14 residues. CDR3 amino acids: CASSSIPGDDEQFF. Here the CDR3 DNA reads TGTGCCAGCAGCTCAATCCCGGGAGACGATGAGCAGTTCTTC.

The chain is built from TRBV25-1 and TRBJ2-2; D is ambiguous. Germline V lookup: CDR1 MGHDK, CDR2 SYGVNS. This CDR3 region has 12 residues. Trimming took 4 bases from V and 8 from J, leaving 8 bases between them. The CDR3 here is CASSAFQGELFF. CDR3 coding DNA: TGTGCCAGCAGTGCCTTTCAAGGGGAGCTGTTTTTT. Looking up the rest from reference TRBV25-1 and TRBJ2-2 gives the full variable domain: EADIYQTPRYLVIGTGKKITLECSQTMGHDKMYWYQQDPGMELHLIHYSYGVNSTEKGDLSSESTVSRIRTEHFPLTLESARPSHTSQYLCASSAFQGELFFGEGSRLTVL.

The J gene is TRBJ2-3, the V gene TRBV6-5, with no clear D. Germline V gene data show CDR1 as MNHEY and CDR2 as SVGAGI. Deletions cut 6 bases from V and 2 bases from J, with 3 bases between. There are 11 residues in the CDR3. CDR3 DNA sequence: TGTGCCAGCAGGGACACAGATACGCAGTATTTT. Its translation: CASRDTDTQYF.

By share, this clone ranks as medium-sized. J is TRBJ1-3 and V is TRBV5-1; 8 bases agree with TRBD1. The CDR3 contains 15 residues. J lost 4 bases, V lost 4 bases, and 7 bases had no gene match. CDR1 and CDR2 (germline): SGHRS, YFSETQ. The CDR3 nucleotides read TGCGCCAGCAGCATATGGACAGGGAGGGGAAACACCATATATTTT. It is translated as CASSIWTGRGNTIYF.